The source of this T cell receptor beta chain is a study of OX40 agonist ivuxolimab in advanced cancers. General study points: Patients who responded partially at 0.1-3.0 mg/kg showed clonal expansion ranking among the lowest. At 0.1 to 3.0 mg/kg and by week 6, clonal expansion occurred in CD4+ and CD8+ blood T cells. Compared with CD4+, CD8+ T cells on average had more expanded clones.

Sampling times: baseline, cycle 4 day 1, cycle 7 day 1. The germline CDR1 and CDR2 sequences are SGDLS and YYNGEE. J lost 2 bases, V lost 5 bases, and 19 bases had no gene match. This CDR3 comprises 20 residues. Comments on this clone: As yet, its antigen is unknown.

Repertoires were generated with immunoSEQ multiplex PCR, while TCRdb's copy carries only in-frame clones and drops some. The sample gives about 45,000 clones, roughly 94% of which show up once; about 11% is in the top ten. The sample in question was CD4+ or CD8+ T cells sorted from blood, obtained in a trial of the OX40 agonist ivuxolimab. The V and J genes are TRBV9 and TRBJ2-3, with 11 bases identical to TRBD2. This TCR derives from an adult with an advanced solid tumor such as melanoma, head and neck, liver or kidney cancer. The CDR3 sequence is CASSGGTSGLIHTYTDTQYF. The CDR3 nucleotides are TGTGCCAGCAGTGGCGGGACTAGCGGCTTAATACACACATACACAGATACGCAGTATTTT.